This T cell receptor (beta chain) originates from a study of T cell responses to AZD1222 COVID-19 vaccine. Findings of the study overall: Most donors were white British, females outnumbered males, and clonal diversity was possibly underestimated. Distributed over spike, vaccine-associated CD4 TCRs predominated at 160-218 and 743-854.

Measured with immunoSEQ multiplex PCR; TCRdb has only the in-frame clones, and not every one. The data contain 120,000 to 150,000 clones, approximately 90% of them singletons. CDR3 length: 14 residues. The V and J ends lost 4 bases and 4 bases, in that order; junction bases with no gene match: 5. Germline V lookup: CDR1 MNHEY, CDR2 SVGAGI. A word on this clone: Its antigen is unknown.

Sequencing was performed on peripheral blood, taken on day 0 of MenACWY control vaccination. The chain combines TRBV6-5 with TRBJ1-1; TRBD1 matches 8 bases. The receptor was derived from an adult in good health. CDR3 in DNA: TGTGCCAGCAGTTCCGGACAGGGTGTCACTGAAGCTTTCTTT. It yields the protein CASSSGQGVTEAFF.